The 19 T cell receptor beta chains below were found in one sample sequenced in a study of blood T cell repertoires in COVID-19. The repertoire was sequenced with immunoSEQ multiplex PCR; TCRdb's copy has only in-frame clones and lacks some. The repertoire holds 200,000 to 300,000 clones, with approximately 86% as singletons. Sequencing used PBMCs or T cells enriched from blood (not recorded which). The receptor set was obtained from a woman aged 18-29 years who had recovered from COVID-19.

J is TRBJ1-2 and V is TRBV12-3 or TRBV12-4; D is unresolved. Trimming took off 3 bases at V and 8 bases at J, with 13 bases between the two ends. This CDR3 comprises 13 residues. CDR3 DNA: TGTGCCAGCAGTTTTATCCGGGCGGGAGGCTACACCTTC. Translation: CASSFIRAGGYTF.

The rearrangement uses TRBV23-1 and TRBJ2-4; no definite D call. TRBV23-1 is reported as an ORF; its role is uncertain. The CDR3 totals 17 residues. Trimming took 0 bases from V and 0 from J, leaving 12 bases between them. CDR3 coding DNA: TGCGCCAGCAGTCAATCCTGGAGTGAGCTAGCCAAAAACATTCAGTACTTC. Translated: CASSQSWSELAKNIQYF.

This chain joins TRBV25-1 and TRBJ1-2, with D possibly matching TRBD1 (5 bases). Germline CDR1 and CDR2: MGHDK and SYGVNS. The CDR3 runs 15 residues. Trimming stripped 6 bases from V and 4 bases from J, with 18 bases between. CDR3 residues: CASSSPTEQFYGYTF. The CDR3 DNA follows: TGTGCCAGCAGCTCTCCGACAGAGCAATTCTATGGCTACACCTTC.

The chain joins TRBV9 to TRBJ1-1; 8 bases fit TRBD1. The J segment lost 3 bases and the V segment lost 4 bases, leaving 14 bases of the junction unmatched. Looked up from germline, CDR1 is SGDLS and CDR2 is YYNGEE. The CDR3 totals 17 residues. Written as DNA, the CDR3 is TGTGCCAGCAGCTTCGGGACAGGAGATAACGGTGACACTGAAGCTTTCTTT. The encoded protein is CASSFGTGDNGDTEAFF.

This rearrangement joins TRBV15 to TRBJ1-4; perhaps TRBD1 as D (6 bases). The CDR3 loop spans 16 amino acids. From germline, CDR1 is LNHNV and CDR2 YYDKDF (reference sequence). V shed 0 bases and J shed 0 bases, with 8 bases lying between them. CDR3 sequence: CATSRDRTATNEKLFF. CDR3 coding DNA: TGTGCCACCAGCAGAGATAGGACAGCAACTAATGAAAAACTGTTTTTT.

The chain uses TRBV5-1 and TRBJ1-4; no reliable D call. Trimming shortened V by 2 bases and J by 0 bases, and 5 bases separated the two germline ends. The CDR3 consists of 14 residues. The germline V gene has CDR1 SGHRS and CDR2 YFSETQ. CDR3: CASSLETTNEKLFF. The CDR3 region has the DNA TGCGCCAGCAGCTTAGAGACAACTAATGAAAAACTGTTTTTT.

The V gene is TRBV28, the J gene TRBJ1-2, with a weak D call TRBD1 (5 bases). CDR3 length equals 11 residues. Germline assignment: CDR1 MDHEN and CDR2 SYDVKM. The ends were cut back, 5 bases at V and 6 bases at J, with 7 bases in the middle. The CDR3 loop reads CASSQGNGYTF. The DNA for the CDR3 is TGTGCCAGCAGTCAGGGTAATGGCTACACCTTC.

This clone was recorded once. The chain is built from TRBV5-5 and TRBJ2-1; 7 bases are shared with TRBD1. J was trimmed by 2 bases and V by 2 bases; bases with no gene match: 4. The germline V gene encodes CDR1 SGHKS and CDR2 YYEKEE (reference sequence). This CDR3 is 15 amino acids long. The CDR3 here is CASSFSGTAYNEQFF. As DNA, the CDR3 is TGTGCCAGCAGCTTTTCTGGGACAGCCTACAATGAGCAGTTCTTC.

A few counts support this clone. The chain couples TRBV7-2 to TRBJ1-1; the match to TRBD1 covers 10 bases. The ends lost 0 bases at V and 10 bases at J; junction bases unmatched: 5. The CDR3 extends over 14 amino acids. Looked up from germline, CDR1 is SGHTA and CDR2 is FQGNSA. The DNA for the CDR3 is TGTGCCAGCAGCTTAGCGGGGACAGGGGCTCGAGCTTTCTTT. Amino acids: CASSLAGTGARAFF. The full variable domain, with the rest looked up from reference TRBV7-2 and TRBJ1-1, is GAGVSQSPSNKVTEKGKDVELRCDPISGHTALYWYRQSLGQGLEFLIYFQGNSAPDKSGLPSDRFSAERTGGSVSTLTIQRTQQEDSAVYLCASSLAGTGARAFFGQGTRLTVV.

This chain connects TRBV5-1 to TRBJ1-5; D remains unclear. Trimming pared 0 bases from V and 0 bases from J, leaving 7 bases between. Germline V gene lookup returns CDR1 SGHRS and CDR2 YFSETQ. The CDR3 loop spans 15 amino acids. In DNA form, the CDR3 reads TGCGCCAGCAGCTTGGATGCAGATAGCAATCAGCCCCAGCATTTT. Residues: CASSLDADSNQPQHF. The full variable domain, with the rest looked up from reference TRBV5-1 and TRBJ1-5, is KAGVTQTPRYLIKTRGQQVTLSCSPISGHRSVSWYQQTPGQGLQFLFEYFSETQRNKGNFPGRFSGRQFSNSRSEMNVSTLELGDSALYLCASSLDADSNQPQHFGDGTRLSIL.

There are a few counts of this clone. CDR3 nucleotide sequence: TGTGCCTGGAGTGTATTTAGGACTAGCTCCTACAATGAGCAGTTCTTC. This translates into CAWSVFRTSSYNEQFF. The genes are TRBV30 and TRBJ2-1, with 7 nucleotides matching TRBD2. The CDR3 totals 16 residues. Trimming took 0 bases from V and 0 from J; bases not matched to a gene: 5. Germline-derived CDR1 and CDR2 are GTSNPN and SVGIG (reference sequence).

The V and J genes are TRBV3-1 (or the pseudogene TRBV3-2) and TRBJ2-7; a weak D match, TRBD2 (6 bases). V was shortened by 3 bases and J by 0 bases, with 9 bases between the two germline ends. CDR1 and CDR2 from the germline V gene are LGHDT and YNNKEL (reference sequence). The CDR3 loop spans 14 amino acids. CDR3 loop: CASSQGRHSYEQYF. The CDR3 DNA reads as TGTGCCAGCAGCCAGGGGAGGCACTCCTACGAGCAGTACTTC.

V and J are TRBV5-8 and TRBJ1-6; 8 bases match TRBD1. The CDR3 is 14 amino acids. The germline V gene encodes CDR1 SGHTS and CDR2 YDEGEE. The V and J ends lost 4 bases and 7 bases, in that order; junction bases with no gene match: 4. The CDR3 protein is CASSQTGGNSPLHF. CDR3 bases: TGTGCCAGCAGCCAAACAGGGGGGAATTCACCCCTCCACTTT.

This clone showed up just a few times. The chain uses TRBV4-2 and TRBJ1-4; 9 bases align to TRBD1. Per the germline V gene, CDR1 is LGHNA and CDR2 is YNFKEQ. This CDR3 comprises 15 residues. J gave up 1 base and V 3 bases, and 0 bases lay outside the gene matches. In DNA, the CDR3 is TGTGCCAGCAGCCAGGACAGGGGAACTAATGAAAAACTGTTTTTT. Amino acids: CASSQDRGTNEKLFF.

The CDR3: CASSVGTTLVYEQYF. In DNA, the CDR3 is TGTGCCAGCAGCGTAGGGACTACTTTAGTCTACGAGCAGTACTTC. V gene TRBV9 combines with J gene TRBJ2-7, with TRBD2 as a possible D gene (6 bases). V was trimmed by 0 bases and J by 3 bases, leaving 13 bases between them. The CDR3 spans 15 residues. The germline V gene has CDR1 SGDLS and CDR2 YYNGEE.

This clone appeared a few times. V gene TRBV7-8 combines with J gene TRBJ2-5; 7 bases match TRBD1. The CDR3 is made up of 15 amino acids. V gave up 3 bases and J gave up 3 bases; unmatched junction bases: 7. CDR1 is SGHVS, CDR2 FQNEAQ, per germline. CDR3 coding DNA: TGTGCCAGCAGCTTGAGAGAAGGACAGGAAGAGACCCAGTACTTC. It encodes CASSLREGQEETQYF.

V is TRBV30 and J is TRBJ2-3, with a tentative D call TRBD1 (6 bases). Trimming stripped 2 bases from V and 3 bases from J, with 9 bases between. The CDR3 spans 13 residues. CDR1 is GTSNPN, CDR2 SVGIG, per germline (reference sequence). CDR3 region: CAWSQGTTDTQYF. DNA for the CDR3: TGTGCCTGGAGTCAGGGGACGACAGATACGCAGTATTTT.

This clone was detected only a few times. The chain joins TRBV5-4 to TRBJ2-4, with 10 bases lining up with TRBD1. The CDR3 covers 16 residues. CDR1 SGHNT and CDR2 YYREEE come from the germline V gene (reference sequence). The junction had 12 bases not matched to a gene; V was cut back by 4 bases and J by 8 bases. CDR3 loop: CASSADRGPKVDIQYF. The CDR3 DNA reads TGTGCCAGCAGCGCCGACAGGGGGCCCAAAGTTGACATTCAGTACTTC. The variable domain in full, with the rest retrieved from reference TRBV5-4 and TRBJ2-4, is ETGVTQSPTHLIKTRGQQVTLRCSSQSGHNTVSWYQQALGQGPQFIFQYYREEENGRGNFPPRFSGLQFPNYSSELNVNALELDDSALYLCASSADRGPKVDIQYFGAGTRLSVL.

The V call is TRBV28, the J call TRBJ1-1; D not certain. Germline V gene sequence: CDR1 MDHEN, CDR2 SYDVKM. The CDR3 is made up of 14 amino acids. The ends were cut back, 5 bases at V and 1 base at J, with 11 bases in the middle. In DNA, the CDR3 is TGTGCCAGCAGTCCGACGACTGGGAACACTGAAGCTTTCTTT. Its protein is CASSPTTGNTEAFF.